The entry below gives a single T cell receptor beta chain sequence along with its context. Its antigen is still unknown. V was clipped by 8 bases and J by 5 bases; unmatched bases: 8. The germline V gene encodes CDR1 LNHDA and CDR2 SQIVND (reference sequence). The CDR3 has 14 amino acids. Generated by immunoSEQ multiplex PCR, the TCRdb table keeps only in-frame clones and is missing some. The data show 150,000 to 200,000 clones, approximately 87% seen once. The data are from a study of T cell responses to AZD1222 COVID-19 vaccine. Study results and limitations: Spike regions recognized by vaccine-associated CD4 TCRs spanned the protein, led by 160-218 and 743-854. With two AZD1222 doses given, Spike-specific TCR breadth and depth both rose. Unmutated regions of variants are reportedly targeted by nearly half of spike-specific TCRs.

The TCR sequence derives from an adult in good health. The rearrangement uses TRBV19 and TRBJ2-1; 8 bases agree with TRBD2. The specimen comprised peripheral blood, sampled on day 0 of MenACWY control vaccination. Written as DNA, the CDR3 is TGTGCCAGTCATGCGGGGGGCTTGAACAATGAGCAGTTCTTC. This codes for CASHAGGLNNEQFF.